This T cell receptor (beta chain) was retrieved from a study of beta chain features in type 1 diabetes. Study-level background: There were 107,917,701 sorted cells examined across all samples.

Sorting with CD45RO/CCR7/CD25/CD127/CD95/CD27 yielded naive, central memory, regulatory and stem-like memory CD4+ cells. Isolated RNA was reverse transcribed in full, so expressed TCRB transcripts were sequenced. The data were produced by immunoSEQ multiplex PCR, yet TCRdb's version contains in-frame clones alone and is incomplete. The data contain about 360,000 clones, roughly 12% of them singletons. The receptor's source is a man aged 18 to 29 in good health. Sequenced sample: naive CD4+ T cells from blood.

Here the CDR3 DNA reads TGTGCCAGCAGCGGGACACCTTATAGCAATCAGCCCCAGCATTTT. Its protein is CASSGTPYSNQPQHF. The rearrangement links TRBV7-9 to TRBJ1-5, with D possibly being TRBD1 (6 bases). Trimming took off 5 bases at V and 0 bases at J, with 11 bases between the two ends. This CDR3 region has 15 residues. The germline gives CDR1 SEHNR, CDR2 FQNEAQ (reference sequence). Using reference TRBV7-9 and TRBJ1-5 for the parts outside the CDR3, the full variable domain is DTGVSQNPRHKITKRGQNVTFRCDPISEHNRLYWYRQTLGQGPEFLTYFQNEAQLEKSRLLSDRFSAERPKGSFSTLEIQRTEQGDSAMYLCASSGTPYSNQPQHFGDGTRLSIL.